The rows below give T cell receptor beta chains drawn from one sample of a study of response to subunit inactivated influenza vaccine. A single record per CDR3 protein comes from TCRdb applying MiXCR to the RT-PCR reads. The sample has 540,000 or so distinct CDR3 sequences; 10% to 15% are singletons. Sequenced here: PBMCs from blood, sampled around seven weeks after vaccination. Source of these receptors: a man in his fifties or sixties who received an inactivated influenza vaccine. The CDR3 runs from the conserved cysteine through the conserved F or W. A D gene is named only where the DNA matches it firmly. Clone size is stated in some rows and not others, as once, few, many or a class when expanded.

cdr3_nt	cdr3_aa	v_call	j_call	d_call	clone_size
TGTGCCAGCAGCTCGGACAGGGTCTCTTTGGTAGAGACCCAGTACTTC	CASSSDRVSLVETQYF	TRBV7-9	TRBJ2-5	TRBD1	-
TGTGCCAGCAGTTACGGGTCGGGGGGGCCCGGGGAGCTGTTTTTT	CASSYGSGGPGELFF	TRBV6-5	TRBJ2-2	TRBD2	few
TGTGCCAGCAGTTACTCGGCGGGGGCCTACCAAGAGACCCAGTACTTC	CASSYSAGAYQETQYF	TRBV6-2/TRBV6-3	TRBJ2-5	-	-
TGTGCCAGCAGCCGACTAGCGGGGGGGTCCACAGATACGCAGTATTTT	CASSRLAGGSTDTQYF	TRBV5-5	TRBJ2-3	TRBD2	many
TGCAGTCTCGGGGGACAGAAGTTCAATGAGCAGTTCTTC	CSLGGQKFNEQFF	TRBV20-1	TRBJ2-1	-	few
TGTGCCACCAGCAGAGCCACAGGGGGCCACTATGGCTACACCTTC	CATSRATGGHYGYTF	TRBV15	TRBJ1-2	TRBD1	few
TGCAGTGCTAGACCAGGGGCAAGCACAGATACGCAGTATTTT	CSARPGASTDTQYF	TRBV20-1	TRBJ2-3	-	many
TGCGCCAGCAGCCCCCGAGGCCCGGACGAGCAGTACTTC	CASSPRGPDEQYF	TRBV4-1	TRBJ2-7	-	-
TGTGCCAGCAGCCGGCGGGACAGGTTGGGGGACGAGCAGTACTTC	CASSRRDRLGDEQYF	TRBV5-4	TRBJ2-7	TRBD1	-
TGTGCCAGCCAGGGTCTCTCCTACAATGAGCAGTTCTTC	CASQGLSYNEQFF	TRBV6-1	TRBJ2-1	-	few
TGTGCCAGCAGCCACGGGACAGGGCTCAATCAGCCCCAGCATTTT	CASSHGTGLNQPQHF	TRBV6-1	TRBJ1-5	TRBD1	-
TGTGCCACCAGTGAGGGGACAGGAACTATGGGCTACACCTTC	CATSEGTGTMGYTF	TRBV24-1	TRBJ1-2	TRBD1	-
TGTGCCAGCGGCGTCGGGGGGGTTAATAGCAATCAGCCCCAGCATTTT	CASGVGGVNSNQPQHF	TRBV6-1	TRBJ1-5	-	-
TGTGCCAGCAGCTTGGGGCCAGGGGCGGATACGCAGTATTTT	CASSLGPGADTQYF	TRBV5-6	TRBJ2-3	-	-
TGTGCCATCAGTGTCGGGACTAGCGGGAGAAACTACAATGAGCAGTTCTTC	CAISVGTSGRNYNEQFF	TRBV10-3	TRBJ2-1	TRBD2	few
TGTGCCAGCAGTGAAGCTGACCTAGGGCGTTCACCCCTCCACTTT	CASSEADLGRSPLHF	TRBV25-1	TRBJ1-6	-	many
TGCGCCAGCAGCCAAGATCTCTTAGGGGGAAGAAACATTCAGTACTTC	CASSQDLLGGRNIQYF	TRBV4-3	TRBJ2-4	-	-
TGTGCCAGCCGCCCAGGCGGGGGGGCCGTCTACGAGCAGTACTTC	CASRPGGGAVYEQYF	TRBV25-1	TRBJ2-7	TRBD2	-
TGTGCCAGCAGCGTGAGCGGGAAGACAGATACGCAGTATTTT	CASSVSGKTDTQYF	TRBV9	TRBJ2-3	TRBD2	-
TGTGCCAGCAGCTTAGCAGGGTATCGCAATCAGCCCCAGCATTTT	CASSLAGYRNQPQHF	TRBV7-2	TRBJ1-5	-	many
TGCGCCAGCAGCTTGTTGCTAGCGGGAAAGGGCATACCCCCAACCTACAATGAGCAGTTCTTC	CASSLLLAGKGIPPTYNEQFF	TRBV5-1	TRBJ2-1	TRBD2	once
TGTGCCAGCAGCCGTTACACAGGGGGCACCGGGGAGCTGTTTTTT	CASSRYTGGTGELFF	TRBV6-1	TRBJ2-2	TRBD1	-
TGTGCCAGTAGTATAGATATTCGCACAAACTACGAGCAGTACTTC	CASSIDIRTNYEQYF	TRBV19	TRBJ2-7	-	-
TGCAGCGTTGTAGGAGGACAAGAGACCCAGTACTTC	CSVVGGQETQYF	TRBV29-1	TRBJ2-5	-	many
TGTGCCAGCAGCACCCGCAGAGGGCGGTTTAGCCTATCCGAGCAGTACTTC	CASSTRRGRFSLSEQYF	TRBV7-8	TRBJ2-7	-	-
TGTGCCACCAGCCAGGACTCGCCTTCCTACAATGAGCAGTTCTTC	CATSQDSPSYNEQFF	TRBV24-1	TRBJ2-1	-	many
TGCAGCGTCCGGGCCCCGGGGTCCTACGAGCAGTACTTC	CSVRAPGSYEQYF	TRBV29-1	TRBJ2-7	-	few
TGTGCCAGCAATGCAGACAGCTACGAGCAGTACTTC	CASNADSYEQYF	TRBV12-3/TRBV12-4	TRBJ2-7	-	-
TGTGCCAGCACTCCGGGACAGGGCCGCACAGATACGCAGTATTTT	CASTPGQGRTDTQYF	TRBV21-1	TRBJ2-3	-	-
TGTGCCAGCAGTGAAGCAAGGGGGACAGCGGGAAAGAATGAGCAGTTCTTC	CASSEARGTAGKNEQFF	TRBV6-1	TRBJ2-1	-	few
TGTGCCAGCAGCCAAAATCGGGGTTTTAGCCAAGAGACCCAGTACTTC	CASSQNRGFSQETQYF	TRBV11-2	TRBJ2-5	-	-
TGCGCCAGCAGTGATCGGACAGGGGGCGAGGGCTACACCTTC	CASSDRTGGEGYTF	TRBV10-2	TRBJ1-2	TRBD1	-
TGTGCCAGCAGTTTGTCTCTGGGGACGGTGACCTACGAGCAGTACTTC	CASSLSLGTVTYEQYF	TRBV12-3/TRBV12-4	TRBJ2-7	-	many
TGTGCCAGCACGACGCCAGGAGGGGCTGAAGCTTTCTTT	CASTTPGGAEAFF	TRBV6-1	TRBJ1-1	-	-
TGCGCCAGCAGGGTGGGAGTCGGGAATTCACCCCTCCACTTT	CASRVGVGNSPLHF	TRBV10-2	TRBJ1-6	-	-
TGCAGTGCTAGAGGGGTGGGGACAGTGTCCACAGATACGCAGTATTTT	CSARGVGTVSTDTQYF	TRBV20-1	TRBJ2-3	TRBD1	many
TGTGCCAGCAGCCAAGATATGAGGGCCCGAGGTTTCGAGCAGTACTTC	CASSQDMRARGFEQYF	TRBV4-2	TRBJ2-7	-	few
TGTGCCAGCAGTTATGACCCGCAGTATAATTCACCCCTCCACTTT	CASSYDPQYNSPLHF	TRBV6-5	TRBJ1-6	-	few
TGTGCCAGCAGCGAACCGGCTATGCAGTACTTC	CASSEPAMQYF	TRBV2	TRBJ2-7	-	-
TGTGCCAGCAGTTTATGGAGGTCACACGGGACAGATACGCAGTATTTT	CASSLWRSHGTDTQYF	TRBV12-3/TRBV12-4	TRBJ2-3	-	-
TGTGCCAGCAGCTGGCGACAGATTCTACACTACGAGCAGTACTTC	CASSWRQILHYEQYF	TRBV21-1	TRBJ2-7	-	few